This T cell receptor beta chain was documented in a study of T-cell reconstitution after alpha-beta-depleted transplantation in children. V was shortened by 0 bases and J by 2 bases, with 9 bases between the two germline ends. Germline CDR1 is SGDLS and CDR2 is YYNGEE. The CDR3 loop spans 15 amino acids. Unique molecular identifiers were incorporated into the prepared TCRbeta library. TCRdb redid the calling of the PCR reads with MiXCR, one entry per CDR3 protein. The sample includes 100,000 to 130,000 distinct CDR3 sequences, roughly 6.1% of them seen just once. Study-level findings and limits: Several patients had high TCRbeta diversity at day 60; it came from surviving recipient T cells and thymic progenitors. Approximately two months post-transplant, alpha-beta T cells reportedly originated from several hundred expanded graft clones. It was newly produced T cells that mostly accounted for T-cell counts and diversity one year after transplant.

This clonotype was recorded many times. Its antigen is unidentified. V is TRBV9 and J is TRBJ2-1, with D possibly matching TRBD1 (5 bases). This material consisted of PBMCs, mostly from graft donor cells, taken 360 days after TCRalphabeta/CD19-depleted stem cell transplant. The clonotype comes from a male patient between 2 and 15 years old who had a stem cell transplant for acute lymphoblastic leukemia, so the T cells may come from the graft donor. Here the CDR3 DNA reads TGTGCCAGCAGCGTAGACCAGGGCACCTACAATGAGCAGTTCTTC. It is translated as CASSVDQGTYNEQFF.